A single sample is the source of the 22 T cell receptor beta chains below, sequenced in a study of somatic mutations in cytotoxic T cells in rheumatoid arthritis. The data were produced by immunoSEQ multiplex PCR, yet TCRdb's version contains in-frame clones alone and is incomplete. Among under 25,000 clones, 86% were seen once, and the ten largest hold 15%. Sequenced input: CD8+ T cells sorted from blood. These TCRs come from a man between 35 and 55 years old in good health.

The V call is TRBV27, the J call TRBJ1-1; D may be TRBD1 (5 bases). Trimming took off 6 bases at V and 1 base at J, with 24 bases between the two ends. The V gene's germline CDR1 is MNHEY and CDR2 SMNVEV (reference sequence). CDR3 length equals 18 residues. CDR3: CASRGDGTLEGSNTEAFF. The CDR3 nucleotides read TGTGCCAGCAGAGGCGACGGGACTCTAGAAGGGTCGAACACTGAAGCTTTCTTT.

The rearrangement joins TRBV27 to TRBJ2-1; tentative D call: TRBD2 (6 bases). This CDR3 is 15 amino acids long. V was pared by 5 bases and J by 7 bases, with 18 bases between. From germline, CDR1 is MNHEY and CDR2 SMNVEV (reference sequence). The DNA for the CDR3 is TGTGCCAGCAGTCCCCTGGCGGGAAGGGAGAATGAGCAGTTCTTC. It yields the protein CASSPLAGRENEQFF.

The table lists this clone with a count of one. This chain links TRBV19 with TRBJ1-5; D uncertain. The germline gives CDR1 LNHDA, CDR2 SQIVND (reference sequence). The CDR3 runs to 15 residues. V was cut by 5 bases and J by 5 bases, with 16 bases left in between. The CDR3 DNA follows: TGTGCCAGTAGTGGTGCGGCGTTCGGCTATCAGCCCCAGCATTTT. This translates into CASSGAAFGYQPQHF.

The V and J genes are TRBV28 and TRBJ2-7; D is uncertain. The CDR3 has 14 residues. CDR1 MDHEN and CDR2 SYDVKM come from the germline V gene. V lost 4 bases and J 2 bases, leaving 12 bases between the germline ends. This CDR3 is CASSSRADPYEQYF. In DNA form, the CDR3 reads TGTGCCAGCAGTTCTCGGGCAGACCCCTACGAGCAGTACTTC.

This chain joins TRBV15 and TRBJ2-1, with 7 nucleotides matching TRBD1. With 4 bases clipped from V and 3 bases from J, the junction kept 3 bases outside the gene matches. The CDR3 sequence is 14 residues long. Germline V lookup: CDR1 LNHNV, CDR2 YYDKDF (reference sequence). CDR3 in DNA: TGTGCCACCAGCACTCGGGACAGCTACAATGAGCAGTTCTTC. Protein sequence: CATSTRDSYNEQFF.

This chain links TRBV4-1 with TRBJ2-2, with D possibly being TRBD2 (6 bases). V lost 1 base and J 2 bases, leaving 8 bases between the germline ends. Germline values: CDR1 MGHRA, CDR2 YSYEKL. The length of the CDR3 is 15 residues. The CDR3 DNA follows: TGCGCCAGCAGCCAAGCCGGGAGAAACACCGGGGAGCTGTTTTTT. It is translated as CASSQAGRNTGELFF.

The chain recombines TRBV4-3 with TRBJ2-1; D is unresolved. Germline V gene lookup returns CDR1 LGHNA and CDR2 YSLEER. The ends were cut back, 0 bases at V and 3 bases at J, with 12 bases in the middle. The CDR3 is 16 residues long. Here the CDR3 reads CASSQDSMSGYNEQFF. DNA for the CDR3: TGCGCCAGCAGCCAAGATAGTATGTCCGGCTACAATGAGCAGTTCTTC.

The chain employs TRBV27 and TRBJ1-1; 8 positions match TRBD1. Germline V gene lookup returns CDR1 MNHEY and CDR2 SMNVEV (reference sequence). This CDR3 contains 15 residues. Trimming at V came to 6 bases and at J to 1 base, leaving 7 bases not matched to a gene. The CDR3 nucleotides read TGTGCCAGCAGATACTACGGGACAGGGAACACTGAAGCTTTCTTT. The encoded protein is CASRYYGTGNTEAFF.

The chain joins TRBV27 to TRBJ1-1; 7 bases match TRBD1. From germline, CDR1 is MNHEY and CDR2 SMNVEV (reference sequence). The CDR3 covers 16 residues. The V segment lost 2 bases and the J segment 3 bases; nucleotides outside the gene matches: 9. The CDR3: CASSLTGEKAHTEAFF. CDR3 nucleotides: TGTGCCAGCAGTTTAACAGGGGAAAAAGCGCACACTGAAGCTTTCTTT.

V gene TRBV4-1 combines with J gene TRBJ2-7; TRBD1 agrees at 9 bases. The ends lost 4 bases at V and 2 bases at J; junction bases unmatched: 6. Looked up from germline, CDR1 is MGHRA and CDR2 is YSYEKL. The CDR3 extends over 15 amino acids. Here the CDR3 DNA reads TGCGCCAGCAGCCCGGGACAGGGTGGTCCCTACGAGCAGTACTTC. Translation: CASSPGQGGPYEQYF.

The chain is built from TRBV11-3 and TRBJ1-1; D unresolved. The CDR3 length is 13 residues. The germline V gene encodes CDR1 SGHNT and CDR2 YENEEA. Trimming took off 5 bases at V and 0 bases at J, with 7 bases between the two ends. This CDR3 reads CASSRKLNTEAFF. Written as DNA, the CDR3 is TGTGCCAGCAGCAGGAAGTTGAACACTGAAGCTTTCTTT.

The rearrangement uses TRBV4-2 and TRBJ2-3, with 10 bases matching TRBD2. This CDR3 is built from 15 residues. V trimming: 0 bases; J trimming: 8 bases; junction bases outside the gene matches: 5. In germline, CDR1 is LGHNA, CDR2 YNFKEQ. This CDR3 reads CASSQDWASGGTQYF. The CDR3, as DNA: TGTGCCAGCAGCCAAGATTGGGCTAGCGGGGGTACGCAGTATTTT.

This rearrangement joins TRBV15 to TRBJ1-4; D not certain. V was clipped by 1 base and J by 3 bases, with 18 bases between them. There are 18 residues in the CDR3. CDR1 LNHNV and CDR2 YYDKDF come from the germline V gene (reference sequence). CDR3: CATSRVGFPGSSNEKLFF. CDR3 coding DNA: TGTGCCACCAGCAGAGTGGGGTTTCCCGGGAGCTCTAATGAAAAACTGTTTTTT.

This clone was observed a single time. CDR3 coding DNA: TGTGCCAGCAGTCCCCCCGGACAGGCGAACACTGAAGCTTTCTTT. Its translation is CASSPPGQANTEAFF. The chain employs TRBV27 and TRBJ1-1, with 7 bases fitting TRBD1. With 5 bases clipped from V and 1 base from J, the junction kept 7 bases outside the gene matches. The CDR3 is 15 residues long. Germline V lookup: CDR1 MNHEY, CDR2 SMNVEV (reference sequence).

This clone was observed a single time. The V call is TRBV4-2, the J call TRBJ1-4, with a tentative D call TRBD1 (5 bases). V shed 3 bases and J shed 8 bases, with 16 bases lying between them. The CDR3 is made up of 15 amino acids. The germline CDR1 and CDR2 sequences are LGHNA and YNFKEQ. CDR3 protein: CASSQEGTLGEKLFF. The CDR3 nucleotides read TGTGCCAGCAGCCAGGAGGGGACTTTAGGGGAAAAACTGTTTTTT.

The chain recombines TRBV4-3 with TRBJ2-5; TRBD1 matches at 9 bases. The J call is uncertain, as TRBJ2-7 better fits the DNA end. CDR3 length: 15 amino acids. The germline V gene has CDR1 LGHNA and CDR2 YSLEER. This CDR3 reads CASSRWGQGDYEQYF. The CDR3 nucleotides are TGCGCCAGCAGCCGTTGGGGACAGGGCGACTACGAGCAGTACTTC.

J is TRBJ2-5 and V is TRBV27; D is perhaps TRBD2 (7 bases). There are 17 residues in the CDR3. V lost 5 bases and J lost 0, with 19 bases in between. Germline V CDR1 and CDR2: MNHEY, SMNVEV (reference sequence). CDR3 sequence reads: CASSPGGARMNQETQYF. CDR3 nucleotide sequence: TGTGCCAGCAGTCCTGGGGGGGCGAGGATGAACCAAGAGACCCAGTACTTC.

The V and J genes are TRBV7-6 and TRBJ1-3; D is undetermined. V was clipped by 0 bases and J by 2 bases, with 8 bases between them. The V gene's germline CDR1 is SGHVS and CDR2 FNYEAQ. The CDR3 has 15 amino acids. CDR3 sequence (DNA): TGTGCCAGCAGCTTAGCGGGGATCCCTGGAAACACCATATATTTT. It yields the protein CASSLAGIPGNTIYF.

CDR3 sequence: CASSQARTGSYEQYF. In DNA, the CDR3 is TGCGCCAGCAGCCAAGCCAGGACAGGCTCCTACGAGCAGTACTTC. This rearrangement joins TRBV4-1 to TRBJ2-7; 7 bases map to TRBD1. Germline values: CDR1 MGHRA, CDR2 YSYEKL. This CDR3 has 15 residues. Germline trimming cut 1 base from V and 0 bases from J; bases unmatched to any gene: 3.

In this sample, this clone turned up once. The V call is TRBV28, the J call TRBJ2-1; either TRBD1 or TRBD2 may fit D (5 bases each). Trimming removed 6 bases at V and 8 bases at J, with 20 bases between. CDR3 length equals 15 residues. CDR1 MDHEN and CDR2 SYDVKM come from the germline V gene. The CDR3 here is CASRGPLSETHEQFF. The CDR3 DNA is TGTGCCAGCAGGGGACCGCTGAGTGAGACCCATGAGCAGTTCTTC.

This clone was recorded only once. V and J are TRBV27 and TRBJ1-4; unclear D gene. V lost 0 bases and J lost 5, with 13 bases in between. The CDR3 is 16 amino acids. Germline CDR1 reads MNHEY; CDR2 reads SMNVEV (reference sequence). This CDR3 reads CASSLSIGPRNEKLFF. CDR3 sequence (DNA): TGTGCCAGCAGTTTATCCATCGGCCCGAGAAATGAAAAACTGTTTTTT. Drawing the rest from reference TRBV27 and TRBJ1-4, the complete variable domain is EAQVTQNPRYLITVTGKKLTVTCSQNMNHEYMSWYRQDPGLGLRQIYYSMNVEVTDKGDVPEGYKVSRKEKRNFPLILESPSPNQTSLYFCASSLSIGPRNEKLFFGSGTQLSVL.

In this sample, this clone turned up a few times. The chain has TRBV27 and TRBJ2-7, with D perhaps assigned TRBD1 or TRBD2 (7 bases each). Germline loops: CDR1 MNHEY, CDR2 SMNVEV (reference sequence). V dropped 4 bases and J dropped 9 bases, with 19 bases sitting between them. The CDR3 length is 14 residues. The DNA of the CDR3 is TGTGCCAGCAGTTCACAGGGGACTAAGGGAGGGCAGTACTTC. Translation: CASSSQGTKGGQYF.